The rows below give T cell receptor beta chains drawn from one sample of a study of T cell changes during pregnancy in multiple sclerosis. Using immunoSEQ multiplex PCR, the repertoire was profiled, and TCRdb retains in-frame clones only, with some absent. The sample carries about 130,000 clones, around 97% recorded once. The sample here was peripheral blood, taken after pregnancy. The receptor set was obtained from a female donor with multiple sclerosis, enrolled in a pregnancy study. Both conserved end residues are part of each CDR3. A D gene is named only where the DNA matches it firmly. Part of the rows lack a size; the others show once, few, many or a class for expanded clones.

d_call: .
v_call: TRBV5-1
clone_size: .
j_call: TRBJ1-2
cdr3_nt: TGCGCCAGCAGCTTGGAGGCAGGGGGCTACACCTTC
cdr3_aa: CASSLEAGGYTF

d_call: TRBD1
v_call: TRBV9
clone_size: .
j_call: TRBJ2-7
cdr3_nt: TGTGCCAGCAGCCCCAAGACAGGGTCCTACGAGCAGTACTTC
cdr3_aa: CASSPKTGSYEQYF

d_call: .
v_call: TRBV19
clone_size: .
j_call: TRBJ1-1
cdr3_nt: TGTGCCAGTAGTATGGAGAGGGGGTGGACTGAAGCTTTCTTT
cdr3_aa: CASSMERGWTEAFF

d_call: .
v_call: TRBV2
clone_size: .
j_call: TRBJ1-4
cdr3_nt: TGTGCCAGCAGGCGGGGGGGATGGGCAACTAATGAAAAACTGTTTTTT
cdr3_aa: CASRRGGWATNEKLFF

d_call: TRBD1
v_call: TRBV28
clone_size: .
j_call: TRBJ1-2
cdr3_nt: TGTGCCAGCAGCCGAGGGGGGACAGTTGGCCACTATGGCTACACCTTC
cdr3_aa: CASSRGGTVGHYGYTF

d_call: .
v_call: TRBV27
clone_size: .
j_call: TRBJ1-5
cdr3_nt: TGTGCCAGCAGTTCGATGTGGCAGAACAATCAGCCCCAGCATTTT
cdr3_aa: CASSSMWQNNQPQHF

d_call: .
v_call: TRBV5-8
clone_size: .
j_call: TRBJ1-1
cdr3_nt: TGTGCCAGCAGCTTGGACCTACGGGGCACTGAAGCTTTCTTT
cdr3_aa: CASSLDLRGTEAFF

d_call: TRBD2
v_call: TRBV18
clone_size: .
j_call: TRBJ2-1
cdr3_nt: TGTGCCAGCTCACACCGGGGGAGGGACTCCTACAATGAGCAGTTCTTC
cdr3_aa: CASSHRGRDSYNEQFF

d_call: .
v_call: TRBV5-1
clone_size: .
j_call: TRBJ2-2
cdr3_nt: TGCGCCAGCAGCTTGGCCCTAGCCGGGGAGCTGTTTTTT
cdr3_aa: CASSLALAGELFF

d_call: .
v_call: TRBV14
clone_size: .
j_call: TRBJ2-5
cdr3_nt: TGTGCCAGCAGCCAAGATTCTGTACCAGGGATAGAGACCCAGTACTTC
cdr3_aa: CASSQDSVPGIETQYF

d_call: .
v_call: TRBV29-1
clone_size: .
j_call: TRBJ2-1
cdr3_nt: TGCAGCGCAAGCCTGACAGGGACTCCAAAGGATGAGCAGTTCTTC
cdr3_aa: CSASLTGTPKDEQFF

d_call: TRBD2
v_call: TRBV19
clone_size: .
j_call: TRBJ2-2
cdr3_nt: TGTGCCAGTAGTATATATAGCGGGAGCTCCGGGGAGCTGTTTTTT
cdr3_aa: CASSIYSGSSGELFF

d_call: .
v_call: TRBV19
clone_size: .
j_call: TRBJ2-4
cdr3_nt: TGTGCCAGTAGGACGTCCCATATGGGGGGCATTCAGTACTTC
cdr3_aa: CASRTSHMGGIQYF

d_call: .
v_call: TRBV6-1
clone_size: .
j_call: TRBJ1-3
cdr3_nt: TGTGCCAGCAGGGGCGTCTCCTCTGGAAACACCATATATTTT
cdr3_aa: CASRGVSSGNTIYF

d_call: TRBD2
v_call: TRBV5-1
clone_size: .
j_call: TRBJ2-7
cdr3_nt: TGCGCCAGCAGCTTGGCCGGGGGGGACTCCTACGAGCAGTACTTC
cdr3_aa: CASSLAGGDSYEQYF

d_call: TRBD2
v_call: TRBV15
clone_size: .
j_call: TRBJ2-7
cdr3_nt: TGTGCCACCAGCAGAGAAAGGGCGGGGGTCTACGAGCAGTACTTC
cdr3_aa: CATSRERAGVYEQYF

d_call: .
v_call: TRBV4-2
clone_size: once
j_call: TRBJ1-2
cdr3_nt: TGTGCCAGCAGCCAAGAAGGCGCGGGCTATGGCTACACCTTC
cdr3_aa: CASSQEGAGYGYTF

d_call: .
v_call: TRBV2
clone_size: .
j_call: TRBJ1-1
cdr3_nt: TGTGCCAGCAGTGGTGAGGGTGCTCTGAACACTGAAGCTTTCTTT
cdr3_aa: CASSGEGALNTEAFF

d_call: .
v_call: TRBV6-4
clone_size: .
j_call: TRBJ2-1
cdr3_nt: TGTGCCAGCAGTGATCTGGGAGGCCGCTACAATGAGCAGTTCTTC
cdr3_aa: CASSDLGGRYNEQFF

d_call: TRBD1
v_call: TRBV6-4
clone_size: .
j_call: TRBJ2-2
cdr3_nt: TGTGCCAGCAGTAGGACAGGGGGGAACACCGGGGAGCTGTTTTTT
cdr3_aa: CASSRTGGNTGELFF

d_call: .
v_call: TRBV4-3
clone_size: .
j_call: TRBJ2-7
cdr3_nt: TGCGCCAGCAGCCAAGCCCGTCCGGCCCGAGGGCAGTACTTC
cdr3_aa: CASSQARPARGQYF

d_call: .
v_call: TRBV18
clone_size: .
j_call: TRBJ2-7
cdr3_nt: TGTGCCAGCTCACCTGGAGGGTTGGGCTACGAGCAGTACTTC
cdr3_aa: CASSPGGLGYEQYF

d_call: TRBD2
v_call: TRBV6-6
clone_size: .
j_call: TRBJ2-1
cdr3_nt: TGTGCCAGCAGTGACCGGGGGGGCTCCTACAATGAGCAGTTCTTC
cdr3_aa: CASSDRGGSYNEQFF

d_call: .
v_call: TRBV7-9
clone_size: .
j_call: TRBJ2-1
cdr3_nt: TGTGCCAGCAGGCCCGGGACGGGAGCTTACAATGAGCAGTTCTTC
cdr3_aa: CASRPGTGAYNEQFF

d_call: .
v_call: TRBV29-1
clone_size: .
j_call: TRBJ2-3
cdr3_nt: TGCAGCATCTGGGGGCAGGGTTTTACAGATACGCAGTATTTT
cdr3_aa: CSIWGQGFTDTQYF

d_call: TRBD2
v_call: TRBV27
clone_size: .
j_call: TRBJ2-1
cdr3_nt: TGTGCCAGCAGTCCCTCGAGGACTAGTGGGATGGTTGAGCAGTTCTTC
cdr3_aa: CASSPSRTSGMVEQFF

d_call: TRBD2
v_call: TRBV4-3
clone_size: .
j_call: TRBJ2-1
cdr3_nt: TGCGCCAGCAGCCAAGATCTGGGTTTAGCGGGAACTGAGCAGTTCTTC
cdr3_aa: CASSQDLGLAGTEQFF

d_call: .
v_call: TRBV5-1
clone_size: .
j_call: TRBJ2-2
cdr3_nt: TGCGCCAGCAGCTGGACAGTGAACACCGGGGAGCTGTTTTTT
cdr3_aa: CASSWTVNTGELFF

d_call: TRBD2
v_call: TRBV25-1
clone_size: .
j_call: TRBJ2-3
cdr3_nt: TGTGCCAGCATCCGAAGGTGTCTAGCGGGAGATACGCAGTATTTT
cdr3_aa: CASIRRCLAGDTQYF

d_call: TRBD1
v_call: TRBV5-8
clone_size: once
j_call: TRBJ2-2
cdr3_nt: TGTGCCAGCAGCTTTAGGACAGGGACCGGGGAGCTGTTTTTT
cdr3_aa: CASSFRTGTGELFF

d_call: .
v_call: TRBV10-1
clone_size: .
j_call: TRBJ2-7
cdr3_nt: TGCGCCAGCAGTGTGTCTTATCTGCTAGTTAGCGGTCGCGAGCAGTACTTC
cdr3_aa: CASSVSYLLVSGREQYF

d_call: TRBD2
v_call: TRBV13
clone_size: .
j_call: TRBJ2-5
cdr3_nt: TGTGCCAGCAGCCCAAGGGGCGGGAGAGAGACCCAGTACTTC
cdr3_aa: CASSPRGGRETQYF